Below, one TCR beta chain is given with its context. The source of the sample is a study of control samples from healthy donors and cancer patients. The germline gives CDR1 KGHDR, CDR2 SFDVKD. Trimming cost V 4 bases and J 1 base, with 10 bases left between them. This CDR3 has 15 residues. Using immunoSEQ multiplex PCR, the repertoire was profiled, and TCRdb retains in-frame clones only, with some absent. The sample holds around 180,000 clones, around nine tenths seen once. This sequence was found in a woman under 40 in good health. This chain connects TRBV24-1 to TRBJ1-3; a weak D match, TRBD1 (6 bases). The specimen was blood. CDR3 loop: CATSDPRGSGNTIYF. The CDR3 region has the DNA TGTGCCACCAGTGACCCCAGGGGTTCTGGAAACACCATATATTTT.